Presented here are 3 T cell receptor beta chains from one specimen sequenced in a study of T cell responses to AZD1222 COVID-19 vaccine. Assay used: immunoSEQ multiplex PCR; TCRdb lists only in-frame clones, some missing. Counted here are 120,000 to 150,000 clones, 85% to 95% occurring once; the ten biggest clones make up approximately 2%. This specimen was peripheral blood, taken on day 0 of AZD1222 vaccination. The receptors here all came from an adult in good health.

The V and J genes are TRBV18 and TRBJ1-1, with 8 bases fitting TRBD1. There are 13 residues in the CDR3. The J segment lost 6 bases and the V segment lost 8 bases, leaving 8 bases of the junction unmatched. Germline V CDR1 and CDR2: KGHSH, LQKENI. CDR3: CASTGQGRPEAFF. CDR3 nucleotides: TGTGCCAGCACCGGACAGGGTCGCCCTGAAGCTTTCTTT.

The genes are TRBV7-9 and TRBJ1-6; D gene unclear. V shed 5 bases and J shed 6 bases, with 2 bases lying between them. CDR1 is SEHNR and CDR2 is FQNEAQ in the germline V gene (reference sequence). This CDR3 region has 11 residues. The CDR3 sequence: CASSSNSPLHF. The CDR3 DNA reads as TGTGCCAGCAGCAGTAATTCACCCCTCCACTTT.

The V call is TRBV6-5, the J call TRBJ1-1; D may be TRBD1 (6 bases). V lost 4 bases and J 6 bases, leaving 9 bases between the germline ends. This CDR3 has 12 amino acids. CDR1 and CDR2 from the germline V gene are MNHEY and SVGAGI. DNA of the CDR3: TGTGCCAGCAGTTTAAAGGGGGCTGAAGCTTTCTTT. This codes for CASSLKGAEAFF.